The following is a TCR beta chain sequence with its context. This sample is drawn from a study of T cells in Graves' hyperthyroidism and ophthalmopathy. TCR beta CDR3 regions were amplified from RNA. The HTBI primer set drove a first-round RT-PCR of the TCR CDR3. One entry per CDR3 protein results from TCRdb running MiXCR on the multiplex PCR reads. The repertoire holds about 400,000 distinct CDR3 sequences, with around 16% as singletons. After removal of 1 base from V and 10 bases from J, the junction contained 3 bases not matched to a gene. CDR3 size: 13 residues. The sample taken for sequencing was blood. The rearrangement uses TRBV12-3 or TRBV12-4 and TRBJ1-4; 7 bases agree with TRBD1. The receptor comes from a woman aged 18-29 years with Graves' hyperthyroidism. The CDR3 reads CASSLDRGGKLFF. Written as DNA, the CDR3 is TGTGCCAGCAGTTTAGACAGGGGTGGAAAACTGTTTTTT.